In its sample, the clone carrying this T cell receptor beta chain was seen many times. What it binds is not known. Ophthalmopathic donors had moderate-to-severe activity, CAS ≥3 and NOSPECS ≥4, with disease that had lasted under 3 months. Someone took the PBMCs out of about 10 ml of fresh peripheral blood. Germline values: CDR1 KGHDR, CDR2 SFDVKD. The CDR3 is 14 amino acids. The ends were cut back, 5 bases at V and 2 bases at J, with 11 bases in the middle. This sample is drawn from a study of Graves' ophthalmopathy and Graves' hyperthyroidism. The authors amplified TCR beta CDR3 regions from RNA transcripts. The workflow started with a first-round RT-PCR run with HTBI primers and then moved on to a second-round multiplex PCR. Via MiXCR, TCRdb re-called the multiplex PCR reads, giving one row per CDR3 protein. The sample yields over 450,000 distinct CDR3 sequences, over 13% seen once. Study-level findings and limits: The model reached approximately 67% sensitivity and approximately 72% specificity for predicting ophthalmopathy progression.

The sample comprised blood. This chain joins TRBV24-1 and TRBJ1-1; the D gene is possibly TRBD1 (5 bases). The clonotype was recovered from a woman in her 30s with Graves' ophthalmopathy. The CDR3: CATSADRFNTEAFF. CDR3 nucleotide sequence: TGTGCCACCAGTGCAGACAGATTCAACACTGAAGCTTTCTTT.